This T cell receptor (beta chain) was sequenced during a study of chemoradiotherapy in HPV16-positive cancers. This clone has only a few counts. Germline CDR1 MDHEN, CDR2 SYDVKM. The CDR3 is 12 residues long. V was cut by 6 bases and J by 2 bases, with 7 bases left in between. The repertoire was sequenced with immunoSEQ multiplex PCR; TCRdb's copy has only in-frame clones and lacks some. The sample shows about 5,200 clones, 89% of them seen only once. This sequence joins TRBV28 and TRBJ2-5; no reliable D call. This clonotype originated in a human donor with HPV-associated anogenital cancer. The source was blood, collected from a patient who underwent chemoradiotherapy. This chain's CDR3 is CASSPGQETQYF. The CDR3, as DNA: TGTGCCAGCAGCCCTGGGCAAGAGACCCAGTACTTC. Complete variable domain (other parts from reference TRBV28 and TRBJ2-5): DVKVTQSSRYLVKRTGEKVFLECVQDMDHENMFWYRQDPGLGLRLIYFSYDVKMKEKGDIPEGYSVSREKKERFSLILESASTNQTSMYLCASSPGQETQYFGPGTRLLVL.